The present T cell receptor (beta chain) was sequenced within a study of cytomegalovirus exposure and HLA in healthy donors. V dropped 4 bases and J dropped 2; count of bases not matched to a gene: 10. This CDR3 contains 16 residues. Germline lookup yields CDR1 SGHRS and CDR2 YFSETQ. PCR involved 60 Vbeta and 13 Jbeta primers. Libraries were prepared by immunoSEQ multiplex PCR; TCRdb keeps only in-frame clonotypes and omits some of them. In the table there are approximately 150,000 clones, less than 85% of which are singletons. Sample: PBMCs. This sequence was found in a man aged 35 to 55 in good health and CMV-seronegative. The chain employs TRBV5-1 and TRBJ2-3; 7 bases are shared with TRBD2. CDR3 sequence (DNA): TGCGCCAGCAGCGGGGACGGCGGGGGACTCACAGATACGCAGTATTTT. Protein product: CASSGDGGGLTDTQYF. Supplemented by reference TRBV5-1 and TRBJ2-3, the full variable domain reads KAGVTQTPRYLIKTRGQQVTLSCSPISGHRSVSWYQQTPGQGLQFLFEYFSETQRNKGNFPGRFSGRQFSNSRSEMNVSTLELGDSALYLCASSGDGGGLTDTQYFGPGTRLTVL.